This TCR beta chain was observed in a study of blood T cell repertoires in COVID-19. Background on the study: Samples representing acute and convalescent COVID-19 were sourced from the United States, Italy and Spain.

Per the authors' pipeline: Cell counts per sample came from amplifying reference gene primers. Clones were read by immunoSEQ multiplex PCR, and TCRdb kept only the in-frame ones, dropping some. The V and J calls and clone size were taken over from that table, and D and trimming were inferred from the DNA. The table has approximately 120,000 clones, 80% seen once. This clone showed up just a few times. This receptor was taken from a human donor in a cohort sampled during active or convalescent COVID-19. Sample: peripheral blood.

CDR3 region: CAISGGTGDLQPQHF. As DNA, the CDR3 is TGTGCCATCAGTGGAGGGACAGGGGATCTTCAGCCCCAGCATTTT. The V call is TRBV10-3, the J call TRBJ1-5; 10 bases line up with TRBD1. This CDR3 contains 15 residues. Losses at the gene ends were 4 bases for V and 6 bases for J; bases not matched to a gene: 6. Germline V gene data show CDR1 as ENHRY and CDR2 as SYGVKD.